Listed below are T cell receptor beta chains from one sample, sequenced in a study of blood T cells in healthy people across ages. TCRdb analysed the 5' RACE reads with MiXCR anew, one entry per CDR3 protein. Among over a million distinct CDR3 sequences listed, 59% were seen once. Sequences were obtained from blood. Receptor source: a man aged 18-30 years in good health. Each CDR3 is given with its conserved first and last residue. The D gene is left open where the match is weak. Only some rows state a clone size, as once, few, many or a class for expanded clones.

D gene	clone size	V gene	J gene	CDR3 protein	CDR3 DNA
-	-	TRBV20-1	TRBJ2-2	CSARDPKGTGELFF	TGCAGTGCTAGAGATCCTAAGGGCACCGGGGAGCTGTTTTTT
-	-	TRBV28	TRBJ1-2	CASSLLWVSYGYTF	TGTGCCAGCAGTTTATTATGGGTCAGCTATGGCTACACCTTC
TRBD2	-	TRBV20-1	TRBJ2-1	CSAGDYRTPDGSYNEQFF	TGCAGTGCAGGGGACTACCGAACCCCAGACGGCTCCTACAATGAGCAGTTCTTC
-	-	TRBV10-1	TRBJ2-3	CASSENGGGSTDTQYF	TGCGCCAGCAGTGAGAACGGGGGCGGAAGCACAGATACGCAGTATTTT
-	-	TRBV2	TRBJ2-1	CASKDGSYNEQFF	TGTGCCAGCAAAGATGGCTCCTACAATGAGCAGTTCTTC
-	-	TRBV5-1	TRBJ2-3	CASTQGLPSTDTQYF	TGCGCCAGCACCCAAGGACTGCCGAGTACAGATACGCAGTATTTT
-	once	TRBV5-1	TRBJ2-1	CASSITRATKREQFF	TGCGCCAGCAGCATAACCCGGGCCACCAAAAGGGAGCAGTTCTTC
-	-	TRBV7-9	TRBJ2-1	CASSWLLGHEQFF	TGTGCCAGCAGCTGGTTGTTGGGGCATGAGCAGTTCTTC
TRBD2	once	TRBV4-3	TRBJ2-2	CASSRKSGLAGGVGELFF	TGCGCCAGCAGCCGCAAGTCGGGACTAGCGGGGGGTGTCGGGGAGCTGTTTTTT
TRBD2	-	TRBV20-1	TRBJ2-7	CSAREGTSLGEQYF	TGCAGTGCTAGAGAAGGGACTAGTCTTGGTGAGCAGTACTTC
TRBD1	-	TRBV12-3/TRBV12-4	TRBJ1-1	CASSPGQGGGAFF	TGTGCCAGCAGTCCGGGACAGGGAGGGGGAGCTTTCTTT
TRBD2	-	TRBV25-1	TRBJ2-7	CASSERPSGIGEQYF	TGTGCCAGCAGTGAAAGGCCTAGCGGGATAGGCGAGCAGTACTTC
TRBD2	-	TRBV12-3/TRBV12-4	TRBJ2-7	CASSLPTSGSPYEQYF	TGTGCCAGCAGTTTACCCACTAGCGGGAGCCCCTACGAGCAGTACTTC
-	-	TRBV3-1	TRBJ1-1	CASSQVIRSEAFF	TGTGCCAGCAGCCAAGTAATACGGAGTGAAGCTTTCTTT
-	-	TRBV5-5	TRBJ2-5	CASSQRAGETQYF	TGTGCCAGCAGCCAAAGGGCGGGAGAGACCCAGTACTTC
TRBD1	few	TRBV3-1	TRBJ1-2	CASSQDDRVTTQTTAYTF	TGTGCCAGCAGCCAAGACGACAGGGTGACCACACAGACGACAGCCTACACCTTC
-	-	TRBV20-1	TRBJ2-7	CSAYGVSYEQYF	TGCAGTGCTTACGGGGTTTCCTACGAGCAGTACTTC
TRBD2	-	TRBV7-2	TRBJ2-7	CASSASGGKSYEQYF	TGTGCCAGCAGCGCTAGCGGGGGGAAGTCCTACGAGCAGTACTTC
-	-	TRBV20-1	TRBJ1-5	CSARSPLTEQPQHF	TGCAGTGCTAGATCCCCCCTGACAGAGCAGCCCCAGCATTTT
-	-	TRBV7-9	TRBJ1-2	CASSLQGHGYTF	TGTGCCAGCAGTTTACAGGGACATGGCTACACCTTC
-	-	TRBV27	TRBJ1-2	CASSLSTYYGYTF	TGTGCCAGCAGTTTGTCCACGTACTATGGCTACACCTTC
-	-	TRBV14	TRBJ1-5	CASSHPYGEPQHF	TGTGCCAGCAGCCACCCGTACGGGGAGCCCCAGCATTTT
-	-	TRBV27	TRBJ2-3	CASSLPIPLVSVDTQYF	TGTGCCAGCAGTTTACCTATACCATTAGTGTCGGTAGATACGCAGTATTTT
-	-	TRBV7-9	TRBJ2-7	CASSLAVSDYEQYF	TGTGCCAGCAGCTTAGCGGTATCCGACTACGAGCAGTACTTC
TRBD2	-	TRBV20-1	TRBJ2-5	CSASGSGVQETQYF	TGCAGTGCTAGCGGGAGCGGGGTGCAAGAGACCCAGTACTTC
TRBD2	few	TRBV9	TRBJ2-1	CASSVVPSGKDEQFF	TGTGCCAGCAGCGTAGTTCCTAGCGGGAAGGATGAGCAGTTCTTC
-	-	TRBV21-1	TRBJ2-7	CASNRQGAQDEQYF	TGTGCCAGCAACCGACAGGGGGCGCAAGACGAGCAGTACTTC
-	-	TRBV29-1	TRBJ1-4	CSVNQGEKLFF	TGCAGCGTTAATCAAGGTGAAAAACTGTTTTTT
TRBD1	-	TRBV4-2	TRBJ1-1	CASKQATGQGAKATEAFF	TGTGCCAGCAAGCAAGCTACGGGACAGGGGGCTAAGGCGACTGAAGCTTTCTTT
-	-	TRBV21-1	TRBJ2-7	CASSKRGVSYEQYF	TGTGCCAGCAGCAAGAGGGGGGTTTCGTACGAGCAGTACTTC
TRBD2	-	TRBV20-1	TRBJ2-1	CSARSQRTSAGEQFF	TGCAGTGCTAGATCTCAAAGGACTAGCGCGGGTGAGCAGTTCTTC
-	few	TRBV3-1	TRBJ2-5	CASSRKLQRIETQYF	TGTGCCAGCAGCCGGAAGTTACAGAGAATAGAGACCCAGTACTTC
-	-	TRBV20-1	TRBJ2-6	CSARDVAAGANVLTF	TGCAGTGCTAGAGATGTTGCGGCTGGGGCCAACGTCCTGACTTTC
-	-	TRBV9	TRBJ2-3	CASSVGWDGDTQYF	TGTGCCAGCAGCGTAGGGTGGGACGGAGATACGCAGTATTTT
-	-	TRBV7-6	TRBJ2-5	CASSRYRTGPSPRSETQYF	TGTGCCAGCAGCCGGTACAGAACTGGGCCCTCCCCCCGATCAGAGACCCAGTACTTC
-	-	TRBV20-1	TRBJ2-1	CSAHTVGYNEQFF	TGCAGTGCTCATACTGTCGGGTACAATGAGCAGTTCTTC
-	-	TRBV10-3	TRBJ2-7	CAIRDQIGVDYEQYF	TGTGCCATCAGAGACCAGATAGGGGTGGACTACGAGCAGTACTTC
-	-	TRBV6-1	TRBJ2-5	CASSEFLVEWSQETQYF	TGTGCCAGCAGTGAATTTTTGGTGGAGTGGAGCCAAGAGACCCAGTACTTC
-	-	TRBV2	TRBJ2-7	CASNHDPGPYEQYF	TGTGCCAGCAATCATGATCCTGGGCCCTACGAGCAGTACTTC
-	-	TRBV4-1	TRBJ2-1	CASSPNQGHEQFF	TGCGCCAGCAGCCCAAACCAGGGACATGAGCAGTTCTTC
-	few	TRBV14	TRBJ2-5	CASSQLGIQETQYF	TGTGCCAGCAGCCAACTCGGTATTCAAGAGACCCAGTACTTC
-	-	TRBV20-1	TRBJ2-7	CSARDPEAVYEQYF	TGCAGTGCTAGAGATCCGGAAGCAGTCTACGAGCAGTACTTC
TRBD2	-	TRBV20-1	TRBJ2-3	CSARSGLAGAADDPDTQYF	TGCAGTGCTAGATCGGGACTAGCGGGGGCCGCAGACGATCCAGATACGCAGTATTTT
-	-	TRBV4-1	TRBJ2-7	CASSPHTSSYEQYF	TGCGCCAGCAGCCCTCACACCAGTTCCTACGAGCAGTACTTC
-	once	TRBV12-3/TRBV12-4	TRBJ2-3	CASRPSVSASTDTQYF	TGTGCCAGCAGGCCCTCGGTTAGCGCAAGCACAGATACGCAGTATTTT
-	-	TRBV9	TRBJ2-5	CASRRSEQETQYF	TGTGCCAGCAGGAGGAGCGAACAAGAGACCCAGTACTTC
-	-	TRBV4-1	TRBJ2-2	CASSQAPPGELFF	TGCGCCAGCAGCCAAGCCCCTCCCGGGGAGCTGTTTTTT
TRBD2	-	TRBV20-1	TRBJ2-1	CSAGGSTSGVLYNEQFF	TGCAGTGCTGGAGGAAGTACTAGCGGAGTACTCTACAATGAGCAGTTCTTC
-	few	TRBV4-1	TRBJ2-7	CASLGPGGRSGYEQYF	TGCGCCAGCCTTGGACCTGGCGGGCGGAGCGGGTACGAGCAGTACTTC
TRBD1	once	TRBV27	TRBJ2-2	CASSRGQGAPGELFF	TGTGCCAGCAGTCGTGGACAGGGGGCTCCCGGGGAGCTGTTTTTT
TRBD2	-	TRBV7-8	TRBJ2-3	CASSFKTRTRSSTDTQYF	TGTGCCAGCAGCTTTAAAACAAGGACTAGATCTAGCACAGATACGCAGTATTTT
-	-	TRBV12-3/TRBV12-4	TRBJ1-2	CASSLSHGPDGYTF	TGTGCCAGCAGTCTGTCACACGGACCCGATGGCTACACCTTC
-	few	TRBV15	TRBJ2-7	CATSRDSYEQYF	TGTGCCACCAGCAGAGACAGTTACGAGCAGTACTTC
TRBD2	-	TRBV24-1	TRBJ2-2	CATSSSGLGSSGELFF	TGTGCCACCAGCTCATCGGGACTAGGGTCCTCCGGGGAGCTGTTTTTT
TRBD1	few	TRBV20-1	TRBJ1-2	CSARGTGGYGYTF	TGCAGTGCTAGAGGAACAGGGGGATATGGCTACACCTTC